This TCR beta chain was sequenced in a study of blood T cell repertoires in COVID-19. Study-wide background: Sites in the United States, Italy and Spain provided acute and convalescent COVID-19 samples. Sources were T cells, B-cell-depleted T cells, or PBMCs; the material itself was cDNA or gDNA.

The CDR3 extends over 15 amino acids. CDR1 is LGHNA and CDR2 is YSLEER in the germline V gene. The J segment lost 2 bases and the V segment lost 0 bases, leaving 2 bases of the junction unmatched. As originally analysed: Reference gene primer amplification yielded estimated nucleated cell counts. Method: immunoSEQ multiplex PCR; TCRdb's copy keeps in-frame clones and lacks some. V and J calls and clone size are those listed in that table; D and trimming were worked out from the DNA. The sample lists 130,000 or so clones; around 90% were seen once. The TCR was taken from a man aged 55 to 70 with active or convalescent COVID-19. Sequences were obtained from peripheral blood. V and J are TRBV4-3 and TRBJ1-2, with 8 positions matching TRBD1. This CDR3 reads CASSQDYRGNYGYTF. CDR3 DNA sequence: TGCGCCAGCAGCCAAGATTACAGGGGGAACTATGGCTACACCTTC.